This T cell receptor (beta chain) is drawn from a study of T cells in Graves' hyperthyroidism and ophthalmopathy. RNA transcripts served as the template for amplifying TCR beta CDR3 regions. During a first-round RT-PCR of the TCR CDR3, the HTBI primer set was used. TCRdb reprocessed the multiplex PCR reads with MiXCR, giving one entry per CDR3 protein. The sample yields around 700,000 distinct CDR3 sequences, about 19% seen once. This clonotype was detected many times. Deletions cut 8 bases from V and 0 bases from J, with 8 bases between. The length of the CDR3 is 13 residues. CDR1 and CDR2 (germline): GTSNPN, SVGIG (reference sequence).

The rearrangement uses TRBV30 and TRBJ1-6, with a tentative D call TRBD1 (5 bases). Source material: blood. The TCR originated in a woman aged 45-60 years with Graves' hyperthyroidism that later progressed to Graves' ophthalmopathy. CDR3 sequence: CAVDSSYNSPLHF. CDR3 coding DNA: TGTGCCGTAGACAGCTCCTATAATTCACCCCTCCACTTT.